A single sample is the source of the 26 T cell receptor beta chains below, sequenced in a study of blood T cell repertoires in COVID-19. Here immunoSEQ multiplex PCR was the method, and the copy in TCRdb shows in-frame clones only, minus some. Seen here are over 200,000 clones, 83% observed once, and the top ten hold around 1.3%. The sample taken for sequencing was peripheral blood. These receptor sequences come from a woman aged 25 to 39 with COVID-19, enrolled during active disease.

The chain combines TRBV2 with TRBJ2-7; 9 bases are shared with TRBD1. V was clipped by 6 bases and J by 4 bases; unmatched bases: 7. The CDR3 is 14 amino acids. The germline CDR1 and CDR2 sequences are SNHLY and FYNNEI. The CDR3 region is CASSAGTGRYEQYF. CDR3 bases: TGTGCCAGCAGCGCCGGGACAGGGCGTTACGAGCAGTACTTC.

The V and J genes are TRBV9 and TRBJ2-2, with 10 bases matching TRBD2. Germline V lookup: CDR1 SGDLS, CDR2 YYNGEE. V shed 1 base, J shed 3 bases, and the junction held 0 bases outside the gene matches. CDR3 length: 15 amino acids. The CDR3 spells CASSVSGGDTGELFF. The DNA for the CDR3 is TGTGCCAGCAGCGTAAGCGGGGGGGACACCGGGGAGCTGTTTTTT. Variable domain in full (rest from reference TRBV9 and TRBJ2-2): DSGVTQTPKHLITATGQRVTLRCSPRSGDLSVYWYQQSLDQGLQFLIQYYNGEERAKGNILERFSAQQFPDLHSELNLSSLELGDSALYFCASSVSGGDTGELFFGEGSRLTVL.

The V call is TRBV19, the J call TRBJ1-2, with 8 positions matching TRBD1. This CDR3 is built from 14 residues. Trimming at V came to 5 bases and at J to 6 bases, leaving 8 bases not matched to a gene. Germline assignment: CDR1 LNHDA and CDR2 SQIVND (reference sequence). CDR3 in DNA: TGTGCCAGTAGTTTCCAGGACAGGGCCCATGGCTACACCTTC. Translating gives CASSFQDRAHGYTF. Drawing the rest from reference TRBV19 and TRBJ1-2, the complete variable domain is DGGITQSPKYLFRKEGQNVTLSCEQNLNHDAMYWYRQDPGQGLRLIYYSQIVNDFQKGDIAEGYSVSREKKESFPLTVTSAQKNPTAFYLCASSFQDRAHGYTFGSGTRLTVV.

This rearrangement joins TRBV27 to TRBJ2-2, with D perhaps TRBD1 (8 bases). From germline, CDR1 is MNHEY and CDR2 SMNVEV (reference sequence). V was shortened by 0 bases and J by 6 bases, with 17 bases between the two germline ends. This CDR3 is built from 17 residues. CDR3 residues: CASSLSQTGGEPGELFF. The CDR3, as DNA: TGTGCCAGCAGTTTATCCCAAACAGGGGGGGAACCCGGGGAGCTGTTTTTT.

The V and J genes are TRBV5-1 and TRBJ1-4, with D perhaps TRBD1 (6 bases). V gave up 9 bases and J gave up 4 bases, with 19 bases separating them. The length of the CDR3 is 15 residues. Germline loops: CDR1 SGHRS, CDR2 YFSETQ. In nucleotides, the CDR3 is TGCGCCACTCCGATGGGGGCACCTCATAATGAAAAACTGTTTTTT. Protein product: CATPMGAPHNEKLFF.

This clone was counted a few times. The genes are TRBV9 and TRBJ2-7; 8 bases fit TRBD1. The CDR3 loop spans 14 amino acids. With 0 bases clipped from V and 7 bases from J, the junction kept 6 bases outside the gene matches. Looked up from germline, CDR1 is SGDLS and CDR2 is YYNGEE. Here the CDR3 DNA reads TGTGCCAGCAGCGTAGCACAGGGGGAAGGGGAGCAGTACTTC. Translating gives CASSVAQGEGEQYF.

The chain uses TRBV5-1 and TRBJ1-2, with 9 positions matching TRBD1. V was pared by 2 bases and J by 7 bases, with 12 bases of the junction left unmatched. The CDR3 has 16 residues. Per the germline V gene, CDR1 is SGHRS and CDR2 is YFSETQ. The CDR3 DNA reads TGCGCCAGCAGCTTTGGGGACAGGGTGCAAGGTCCTGGCTACACCTTC. Translated, it gives CASSFGDRVQGPGYTF.

This chain joins TRBV21-1 and TRBJ1-2. TRBV21-1 is tagged as a pseudogene. There are 13 residues in the CDR3. CDR3 region: CASMGLLGRGYTF. The CDR3 coding sequence is TGTGCCAGCATGGGGCTATTGGGGAGGGGCTACACCTTC.

This clone showed up just a few times. The chain joins TRBV10-3 to TRBJ2-1; 9 bases map to TRBD1. This CDR3 region has 16 residues. With 6 bases clipped from V and 2 bases from J, the junction kept 8 bases outside the gene matches. Germline CDR1 ENHRY, CDR2 SYGVKD. In nucleotides, the CDR3 is TGTGCCATCAGAACGGACAGGGGAGCTGCCTACAATGAGCAGTTCTTC. It yields the protein CAIRTDRGAAYNEQFF.

This clone was seen a single time. This chain joins TRBV12-5 and TRBJ1-1, with D uncertain. Trimming cost V 5 bases and J 7 bases, with 11 bases left between them. The length of the CDR3 is 12 residues. Germline CDR1 reads LGHNT; CDR2 reads FRNRAP. For the CDR3, the DNA is TGTGCTAGTGGTCTCCCCCGAGGTGAAGCTTTCTTT. Amino acid sequence: CASGLPRGEAFF.

The chain couples TRBV27 to TRBJ2-3; D is unresolved. The CDR3 runs 13 residues. Per germline, CDR1 MNHEY and CDR2 SMNVEV (reference sequence). V gave up 7 bases and J gave up 7 bases, with 15 bases separating them. The CDR3 DNA sequence: TGTGCCAGCACCTCATCACTTATGAATACGCAGTATTTT. The encoded protein is CASTSSLMNTQYF.

This chain uses TRBV27 with TRBJ2-3; 9 nucleotides match TRBD2. The CDR3 spans 17 residues. J was trimmed by 2 bases and V by 4 bases; bases with no gene match: 10. In germline, CDR1 is MNHEY, CDR2 SMNVEV (reference sequence). CDR3: CASSSREAGGVTDTQYF. In DNA, the CDR3 is TGTGCCAGCAGTTCCCGAGAAGCGGGAGGAGTCACAGATACGCAGTATTTT.

The chain employs TRBV2 and TRBJ1-5; TRBD1 agrees at 8 bases. V trimming: 2 bases; J trimming: 7 bases; junction bases outside the gene matches: 4. Per the germline V gene, CDR1 is SNHLY and CDR2 is FYNNEI. CDR3 size: 14 residues. The CDR3 DNA reads as TGTGCCAGCAGTGAAAGGACAGGGAGACAGCCCCAGCATTTT. Translated, it gives CASSERTGRQPQHF.

J is TRBJ2-1 and V is TRBV27; perhaps TRBD2 as D (6 bases). The CDR3 has 13 residues. The germline V and J ends were trimmed by 3 bases and 13 bases, with 16 bases remaining between them. Germline V lookup: CDR1 MNHEY, CDR2 SMNVEV (reference sequence). The CDR3 reads CASSFGSSAIQFF. The CDR3 bases are TGTGCCAGCAGTTTTGGTTCTAGCGCGATTCAGTTCTTC.

The V and J genes are TRBV6-5 and TRBJ2-1, with D unclear. Germline CDR1 reads MNHEY; CDR2 reads SVGAGI. The length of the CDR3 is 14 residues. The V gene lost 0 bases and the J gene lost 4 bases, with 7 bases spanning the gap. CDR3: CASSYSESYNEQFF. CDR3 nucleotides: TGTGCCAGCAGTTACTCGGAGTCTTACAATGAGCAGTTCTTC.

The V call is TRBV10-3, the J call TRBJ2-7, with a weak D call TRBD1 (6 bases). This CDR3 spans 14 amino acids. Trimming pared 6 bases from V and 2 bases from J, leaving 14 bases between. The germline V gene encodes CDR1 ENHRY and CDR2 SYGVKD. The CDR3 loop is CAIRDPGTPYEQYF. CDR3 DNA: TGTGCCATCAGAGATCCCGGGACACCCTACGAGCAGTACTTC.

The J gene is TRBJ2-2, the V gene TRBV2; tentatively, D is TRBD2 (7 bases). CDR3 length: 17 residues. V was cut by 3 bases and J by 1 base, with 15 bases left in between. The germline CDR1 and CDR2 sequences are SNHLY and FYNNEI. The CDR3: CASSEVAGAVNTGELFF. CDR3 nucleotides: TGTGCCAGCAGTGAGGTGGCGGGGGCGGTGAACACCGGGGAGCTGTTTTTT.

The rearrangement uses TRBV4-1 and TRBJ2-1; 8 nucleotides match TRBD1. The germline V gene has CDR1 MGHRA and CDR2 YSYEKL. The length of the CDR3 is 16 residues. The V gene end was trimmed by 0 bases and the J gene end by 10 bases; junction bases not matched to a gene: 11. The CDR3 is CASSQDGGQGVKEQFF. CDR3 bases: TGCGCCAGCAGCCAAGATGGAGGACAGGGAGTGAAGGAGCAGTTCTTC.

There are a few counts of this clone. V is TRBV16 and J is TRBJ1-5; D is perhaps TRBD1 (5 bases). The V end was cut by 2 bases, the J end by 8 bases, with 10 bases between. The CDR3 spans 13 residues. Germline values: CDR1 KGHSY, CDR2 FQNENV. The CDR3, as DNA: TGTGCCAGCAGCCAACTAGGGGTAAAGCCCCAGCATTTT. Protein product: CASSQLGVKPQHF.

This clone was counted only a few times. The chain employs TRBV2 and TRBJ1-5; D is perhaps TRBD1 (6 bases). The germline V gene has CDR1 SNHLY and CDR2 FYNNEI. The CDR3 sequence is 12 residues long. CDR3 sequence (DNA): TGTGCTGGCAGGGGCGACAATCAGCCCCAGCATTTT. It encodes CAGRGDNQPQHF.

This rearrangement joins TRBV4-1 to TRBJ2-1, with 8 bases fitting TRBD1. The V gene end was trimmed by 4 bases and the J gene end by 0 bases; junction bases not matched to a gene: 8. The CDR3 length is 17 residues. Germline-derived CDR1 and CDR2 are MGHRA and YSYEKL. The CDR3 region is CASSPQGAKSSYNEQFF. In DNA form, the CDR3 reads TGCGCCAGCAGCCCCCAGGGGGCCAAGAGCTCCTACAATGAGCAGTTCTTC.

The CDR3 sequence: CASSSPLGTSGTRTDTQYF. DNA of the CDR3: TGTGCCAGTAGTTCCCCGCTCGGGACTAGCGGGACTCGCACAGATACGCAGTATTTT. The V call is TRBV19, the J call TRBJ2-3; TRBD2 matches at 13 bases. Germline V gene data show CDR1 as LNHDA and CDR2 as SQIVND (reference sequence). Trimming cost V 5 bases and J 1 base; bases outside gene matches: 12. The CDR3 consists of 19 residues.

The rearrangement joins TRBV2 to TRBJ2-5, with 11 bases matching TRBD2. This CDR3 has 17 residues. CDR1 SNHLY and CDR2 FYNNEI come from the germline V gene. Trimming at V came to 6 bases and at J to 5 bases, leaving 14 bases not matched to a gene. Written as DNA, the CDR3 is TGTGCCAGCAGGGAGTCCGGGACTAGCGGCGCCCCCGAGACCCAGTACTTC. This codes for CASRESGTSGAPETQYF.

CDR3 in DNA: TGTGCCAGCAGCTTAGTACCGCGGGAAGAGACCCAGTACTTC. Translating gives CASSLVPREETQYF. The chain couples TRBV7-9 to TRBJ2-5; TRBD2 might be the D (5 bases). The CDR3 spans 14 residues. V was shortened by 1 base and J by 3 bases, with 9 bases between the two germline ends. The V gene's germline CDR1 is SEHNR and CDR2 FQNEAQ (reference sequence). Looking up the rest from reference TRBV7-9 and TRBJ2-5 gives the full variable domain: DTGVSQNPRHKITKRGQNVTFRCDPISEHNRLYWYRQTLGQGPEFLTYFQNEAQLEKSRLLSDRFSAERPKGSFSTLEIQRTEQGDSAMYLCASSLVPREETQYFGPGTRLLVL.

This clone was recorded a few times. The V gene is TRBV9, the J gene TRBJ2-2; TRBD2 matches 8 bases. In germline, CDR1 is SGDLS, CDR2 YYNGEE. The CDR3 is 16 amino acids. After removal of 4 bases from V and 4 bases from J, the junction contained 9 bases not matched to a gene. The CDR3, as DNA: TGTGCCAGCAGCCCACAGGGACTAGGAGTCACCGGGGAGCTGTTTTTT. Translated: CASSPQGLGVTGELFF.

The chain recombines TRBV19 with TRBJ2-7, with a weak D call TRBD1 (5 bases). CDR1 and CDR2 (germline): LNHDA, SQIVND (reference sequence). The V and J ends lost 5 bases and 0 bases respectively, with 8 bases between them. The CDR3 has 13 residues. The CDR3 loop reads CASSLTGSYEQYF. The CDR3, as DNA: TGTGCCAGTAGTCTAACAGGCTCCTACGAGCAGTACTTC.